The clone carrying this T cell receptor beta chain was found a few times. The antigen remains undetermined. After CD25, CD56 and CD294 bead selections, the flow-through was collected as Th1 cells. Magnetic beads coated with subset-specific antibodies isolated the T cell subsets. Semiquantitative ARM-PCR amplified T cell receptor alpha and beta CDR3 regions from mRNA. ARM-PCR used tagged nested gene-specific primers, then communal superprimers for exponential amplification. MiXCR was run by TCRdb on the multiplex PCR reads, yielding one entry per CDR3 protein. Among roughly 13,000 distinct CDR3 sequences listed, approximately 67% were seen once. The sample originates from a study of relationships among human T cell subsets. Study findings and constraints: Th1, Th2 and regulatory T cells shared many CDR3 sequences. Over 60% of CD8+ cytotoxic sequences were in clones over 100 reads; regulatory and Th2 had few.

This CDR3 region has 13 residues. CDR1 SGHAT and CDR2 FQNNGV come from the germline V gene. Trimming removed 2 bases from V and 4 bases from J, with 8 bases in between. The source material was CD4+ Th1 cells sorted from blood. The chain carries TRBV11-2 and TRBJ2-5; no definite D call. The sequence came from a man between 35 and 55 years old in good health. Written as DNA, the CDR3 is TGTGCCAGCAGCTTATGGGCGGCAGAGACCCAGTACTTC. Translating it yields CASSLWAAETQYF. Filled out from reference TRBV11-2 and TRBJ2-5, the complete variable domain reads EAGVAQSPRYKIIEKRQSVAFWCNPISGHATLYWYQQILGQGPKLLIQFQNNGVVDDSQLPKDRFSAERLKGVDSTLKIQPAKLEDSAVYLCASSLWAAETQYFGPGTRLLVL.